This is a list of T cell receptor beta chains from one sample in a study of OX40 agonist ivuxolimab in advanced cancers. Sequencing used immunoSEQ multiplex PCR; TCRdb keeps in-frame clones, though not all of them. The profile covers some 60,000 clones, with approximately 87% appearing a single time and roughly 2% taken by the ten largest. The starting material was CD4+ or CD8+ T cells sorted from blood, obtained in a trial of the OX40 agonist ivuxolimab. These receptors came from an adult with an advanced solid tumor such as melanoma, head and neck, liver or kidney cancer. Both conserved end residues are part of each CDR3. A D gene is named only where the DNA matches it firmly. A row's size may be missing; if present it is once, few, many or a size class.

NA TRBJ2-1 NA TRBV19 CASGQYNEQFF TGTGCCAGTGGACAATACAATGAGCAGTTCTTC
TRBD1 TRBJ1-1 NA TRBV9 CASSRGQGSEAFF TGTGCCAGCAGCCGCGGACAGGGGTCTGAAGCTTTCTTT
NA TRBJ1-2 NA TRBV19 CASSIEVSGDYTF TGTGCCAGTAGTATAGAAGTTTCGGGTGACTACACCTTC
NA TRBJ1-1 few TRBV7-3 CASSLMGLSDTEAFF TGTGCCAGCAGCTTAATGGGGCTCTCGGACACTGAAGCTTTCTTT
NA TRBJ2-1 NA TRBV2 CASSERELTYNEQFF TGTGCCAGCAGTGAACGTGAATTGACCTACAATGAGCAGTTCTTC
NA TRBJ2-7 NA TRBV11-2 CASSRRRSSYEQYF TGTGCCAGCAGTCGCCGGAGGTCCTCCTACGAGCAGTACTTC
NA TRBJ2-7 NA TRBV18 CASSPQSYEQYF TGTGCCAGCTCACCGCAATCCTACGAGCAGTACTTC
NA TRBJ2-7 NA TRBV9 CASSEQYQSSYEQYF TGTGCCAGCAGCGAACAGTACCAGTCGTCCTACGAGCAGTACTTC
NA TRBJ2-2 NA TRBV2 CASSGRATGELFF TGTGCCAGCAGTGGCAGGGCCACCGGGGAGCTGTTTTTT
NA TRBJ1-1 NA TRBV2 CASRGLSPEAFF TGTGCCAGCAGGGGCCTTAGCCCTGAAGCTTTCTTT
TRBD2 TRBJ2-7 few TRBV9 CASSVVGREIYEQYF TGTGCCAGCAGCGTAGTGGGGCGGGAGATCTACGAGCAGTACTTC
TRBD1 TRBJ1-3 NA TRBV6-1 CASSEDRGGNTIYF TGTGCCAGCAGTGAGGACAGGGGTGGAAACACCATATATTTT
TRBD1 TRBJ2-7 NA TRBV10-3 CAIRGGQGAYEQYF TGTGCCATCAGGGGGGGACAGGGAGCGTACGAGCAGTACTTC
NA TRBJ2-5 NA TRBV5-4 CASSLSTRGIETQYF TGTGCCAGCAGCTTGTCGACTAGGGGGATTGAGACCCAGTACTTC
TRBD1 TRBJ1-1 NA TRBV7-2 CASSLDQQGGTEAFF TGTGCCAGCAGCCTGGACCAACAGGGGGGAACTGAAGCTTTCTTT
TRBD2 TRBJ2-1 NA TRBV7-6 CASSLAGSSGRGEQFF TGTGCCAGCAGCTTAGCGGGGTCTAGCGGGAGGGGGGAGCAGTTCTTC
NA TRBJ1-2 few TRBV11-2 CASSSAGVSYGYTF TGTGCCAGCAGCTCGGCAGGGGTTAGCTATGGCTACACCTTC
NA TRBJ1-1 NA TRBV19 CASKRSQPGLNTEAFF TGTGCCAGTAAACGAAGCCAACCAGGATTGAACACTGAAGCTTTCTTT
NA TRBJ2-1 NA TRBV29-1 CSVGRVESYNEQFF TGCAGCGTTGGCAGGGTGGAGTCCTACAATGAGCAGTTCTTC
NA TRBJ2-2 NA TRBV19 CASSIRGASAGELFF TGTGCCAGTAGTATTCGGGGGGCGTCGGCCGGGGAGCTGTTTTTT
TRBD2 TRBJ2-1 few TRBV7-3 CASSSNPPGLANSYNEQFF TGTGCCAGCAGCTCCAACCCACCGGGACTAGCCAACTCCTACAATGAGCAGTTCTTC
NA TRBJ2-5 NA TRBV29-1 CSVAGRVSETQYF TGCAGCGTTGCTGGCAGGGTGAGCGAGACCCAGTACTTC
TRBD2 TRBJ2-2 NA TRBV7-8 CASSLGGGNTGELFF TGTGCCAGCAGCTTAGGCGGGGGGAACACCGGGGAGCTGTTTTTT
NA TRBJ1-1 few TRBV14 CASSLVRDRTFF TGTGCCAGCAGCCTGGTTAGGGACCGGACTTTCTTT
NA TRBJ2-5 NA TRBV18 CASSPEHPQETQYF TGTGCCAGCTCACCCGAGCACCCTCAAGAGACCCAGTACTTC
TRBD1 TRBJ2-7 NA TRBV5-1 CATARDSTYEQYF TGCGCAACGGCACGGGACAGCACCTACGAGCAGTACTTC
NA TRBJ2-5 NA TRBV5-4 CASSLARHQETQYF TGTGCCAGCAGCTTGGCCAGGCACCAAGAGACCCAGTACTTC
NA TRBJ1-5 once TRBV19 CASSRGPASNQPQHF TGTGCCAGTTCCCGGGGCCCGGCTAGCAATCAGCCCCAGCATTTT
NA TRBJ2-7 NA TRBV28 CASTPRAGRHLYEQYF TGTGCCAGCACCCCGAGGGCAGGGCGGCACCTCTACGAGCAGTACTTC
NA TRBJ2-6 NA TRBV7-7 CASSPASSGANVLTF TGTGCTAGCAGCCCGGCGAGCTCTGGGGCCAACGTCCTGACTTTC
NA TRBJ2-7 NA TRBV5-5 CASSLEPLGYEQYF TGTGCCAGCAGCTTGGAACCGCTTGGCTATGAGCAGTACTTC
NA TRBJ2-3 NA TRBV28 CASSPGGAGSDTQYF TGTGCCAGCAGCCCCGGAGGGGCAGGGTCAGATACGCAGTATTTT
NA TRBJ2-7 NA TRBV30 CAWSAGGSYEQYF TGTGCCTGGAGTGCAGGAGGATCCTACGAGCAGTACTTC
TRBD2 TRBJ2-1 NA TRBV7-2 CASTPFSPTSGGINEQFF TGTGCCAGCACCCCTTTCAGTCCAACTAGCGGGGGGATCAATGAGCAGTTCTTC
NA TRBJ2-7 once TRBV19 CASSIGTRLYEQYF TGTGCCAGTAGTATTGGGACCAGGTTGTACGAGCAGTACTTC
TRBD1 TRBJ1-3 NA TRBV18 CASSPLGIKGASGLGNTIYF TGTGCCAGCTCACCCCTCGGGATTAAGGGGGCATCGGGCCTTGGAAACACCATATATTTT
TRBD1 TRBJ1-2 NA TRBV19 CASSITGGVRGYTF TGTGCCAGTAGTATTACAGGGGGGGTACGAGGCTACACCTTC